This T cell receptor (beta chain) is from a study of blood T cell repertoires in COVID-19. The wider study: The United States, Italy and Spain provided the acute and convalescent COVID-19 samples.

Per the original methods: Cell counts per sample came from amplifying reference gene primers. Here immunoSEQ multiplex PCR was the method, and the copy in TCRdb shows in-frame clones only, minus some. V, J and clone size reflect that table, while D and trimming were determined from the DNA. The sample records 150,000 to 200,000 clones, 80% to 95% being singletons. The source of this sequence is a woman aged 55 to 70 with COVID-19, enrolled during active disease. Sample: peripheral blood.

CDR3 nucleotide sequence: TGTGCCAGCAGCCGCGGGCGCGCCTATGGCTACACCTTC. Its protein is CASSRGRAYGYTF. The chain has TRBV7-2 and TRBJ1-2; the D is unclear. Germline V lookup: CDR1 SGHTA, CDR2 FQGNSA. V dropped 5 bases and J dropped 4 bases, with 11 bases sitting between them. The CDR3 runs to 13 residues.